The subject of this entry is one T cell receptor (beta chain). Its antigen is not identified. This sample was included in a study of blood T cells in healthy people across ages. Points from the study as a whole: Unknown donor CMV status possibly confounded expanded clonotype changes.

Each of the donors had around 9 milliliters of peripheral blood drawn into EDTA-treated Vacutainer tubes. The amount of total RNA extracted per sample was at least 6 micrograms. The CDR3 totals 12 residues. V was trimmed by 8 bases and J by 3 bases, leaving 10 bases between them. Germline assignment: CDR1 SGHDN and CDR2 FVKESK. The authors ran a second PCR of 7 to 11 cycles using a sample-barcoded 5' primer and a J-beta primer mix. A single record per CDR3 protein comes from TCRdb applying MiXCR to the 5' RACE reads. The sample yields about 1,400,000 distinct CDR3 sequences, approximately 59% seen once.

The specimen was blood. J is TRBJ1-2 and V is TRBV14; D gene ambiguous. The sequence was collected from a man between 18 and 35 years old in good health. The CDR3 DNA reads TGTGCCAGCGGGGAGGGCGACTATGGCTACACCTTC. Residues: CASGEGDYGYTF. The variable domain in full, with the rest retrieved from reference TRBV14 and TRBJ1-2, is EAGVTQFPSHSVIEKGQTVTLRCDPISGHDNLYWYRRVMGKEIKFLLHFVKESKQDESGMPNNRFLAERTGGTYSTLKVQPAELEDSGVYFCASGEGDYGYTFGSGTRLTVV.